These 30 T cell receptor beta chains were sequenced from one sample in a study of radiation and T cells in renal cell carcinoma. The assay was immunoSEQ multiplex PCR, and TCRdb's table has in-frame clones only and misses some. The table records about 78,000 clones, nearly 90% of them present only once. The time point: blood 4 weeks post-SBRT, at nephrectomy. Treatment defined: 15 Gy SBRT to primary tumor, nephrectomy 4 weeks later. The specimen was blood, collected from a patient whose treatment included radiotherapy and nephrectomy. The source is a woman in her seventies with renal cell carcinoma.

V and J are TRBV10-2 and TRBJ1-6; D remains unclear. The ends were cut back, 0 bases at V and 7 bases at J, with 10 bases in the middle. The CDR3 has 15 residues. The germline CDR1 and CDR2 sequences are WSHSY and SAAADI. The CDR3: CASSESSRSNSPLHF. The CDR3 DNA follows: TGCGCCAGCAGTGAGTCAAGTAGGTCGAATTCACCCCTCCACTTT.

The chain recombines TRBV28 with TRBJ2-3; 12 nucleotides agree with TRBD2. Trimming removed 7 bases from V and 5 bases from J; junction bases left unmatched: 7. Germline V gene sequence: CDR1 MDHEN, CDR2 SYDVKM. The CDR3 totals 15 residues. The CDR3 DNA reads as TGTGCCAGCAACCGACTAGCGGGGGCGGGAGATACGCAGTATTTT. Protein product: CASNRLAGAGDTQYF.

The CDR3 loop reads CASSQTRTGATGELFF. The CDR3 DNA reads as TGTGCCAGCAGCCAAACCAGGACAGGGGCCACCGGGGAGCTGTTTTTT. The chain carries TRBV14 and TRBJ2-2; 9 bases map to TRBD1. Germline V CDR1 and CDR2: SGHDN, FVKESK. Germline trimming cut 2 bases from V and 4 bases from J; bases unmatched to any gene: 5. This CDR3 spans 16 amino acids.

The chain is built from TRBV4-3 and TRBJ2-3, with 11 bases aligning to TRBD2. J was trimmed by 0 bases and V by 0 bases; bases with no gene match: 8. The CDR3 sequence is 19 residues long. Germline assignment: CDR1 LGHNA and CDR2 YSLEER. CDR3 region: CASSQEITSGGLSTDTQYF. CDR3 sequence (DNA): TGCGCCAGCAGCCAAGAAATTACTAGCGGGGGACTTAGCACAGATACGCAGTATTTT.

This clone was counted a few times. This chain links TRBV4-1 with TRBJ1-5; 10 bases are a match to TRBD1. J gave up 11 bases and V 1 base, and 8 bases lay outside the gene matches. Germline lookup yields CDR1 MGHRA and CDR2 YSYEKL. The CDR3 has 15 amino acids. This CDR3 reads CASSQAGQGIGTQHF. In DNA, the CDR3 is TGCGCCAGCAGCCAAGCGGGACAGGGGATTGGGACCCAGCATTTT.

The chain combines TRBV28 with TRBJ1-1, with 7 bases matching TRBD1. Germline assignment: CDR1 MDHEN and CDR2 SYDVKM. The CDR3 contains 13 residues. J was trimmed by 3 bases and V by 11 bases; bases with no gene match: 9. DNA of the CDR3: TGTGCCCCACAGGGGCCGGGGGACACTGAAGCTTTCTTT. Its protein product is CAPQGPGDTEAFF.

This clone was seen a single time. The chain uses TRBV5-1 and TRBJ2-3, with 9 bases matching TRBD1. The J segment lost 1 base and the V segment lost 3 bases, leaving 6 bases of the junction unmatched. The CDR3 contains 16 residues. Per germline, CDR1 SGHRS and CDR2 YFSETQ. The CDR3 nucleotides are TGCGCCAGCAGCTACAAGACAGGGGGAGGCACAGATACGCAGTATTTT. Encoded protein: CASSYKTGGGTDTQYF.

The chain combines TRBV30 with TRBJ1-5; D is unclear. CDR1 is GTSNPN and CDR2 is SVGIG in the germline V gene (reference sequence). Trimming took 1 base from V and 7 from J, leaving 14 bases between them. The CDR3 runs 14 residues. The CDR3 is CAWSDLGRGQPQHF. DNA for the CDR3: TGTGCCTGGAGTGATCTTGGTCGAGGGCAGCCCCAGCATTTT.

The genes are TRBV4-2 and TRBJ1-4, with 9 bases matching TRBD1. Germline values: CDR1 LGHNA, CDR2 YNFKEQ. This CDR3 comprises 17 residues. V shed 0 bases and J 4 bases; nucleotides not matched to a gene: 6. Written as DNA, the CDR3 is TGTGCCAGCAGCCAAGAGCCGGGGACAGGGAATAATGAAAAACTGTTTTTT. Amino acids: CASSQEPGTGNNEKLFF.

The V gene is TRBV7-6, the J gene TRBJ1-1; 8 bases map to TRBD1. The trim removed 5 bases at V and 6 bases at J, leaving 8 bases unmatched. The V gene's germline CDR1 is SGHVS and CDR2 FNYEAQ. This CDR3 spans 14 amino acids. For the CDR3, the DNA is TGTGCCAGCAGCCCAGCAGGGGGCGTCTCTGAAGCTTTCTTT. Its protein product is CASSPAGGVSEAFF. The full variable domain, its missing parts supplied by reference TRBV7-6 and TRBJ1-1, is GAGVSQSPRYKVTKRGQDVALRCDPISGHVSLYWYRQALGQGPEFLTYFNYEAQQDKSGLPNDRFSAERPEGSISTLTIQRTEQRDSAMYRCASSPAGGVSEAFFGQGTRLTVV.

V and J are TRBV6-4 and TRBJ1-6; a weak D match, TRBD1 (6 bases). The V end lost 6 bases, the J end lost 7 bases, and 13 bases lay between the germline ends. CDR1 and CDR2 from the germline V gene are MRHNA and SNTAGT. This CDR3 has 14 residues. CDR3 amino acids: CASSLRGGNSPLHF. CDR3 DNA: TGTGCCAGCAGCCTCAGGGGAGGGAATTCACCCCTCCACTTT.

This clone was found a few times. Distinct nucleotide sequences in the sample also encode this CDR3. The chain is built from TRBV13 and TRBJ1-1; tentatively, D is TRBD1 (6 bases). Germline CDR1 and CDR2: PRHDT and FYEKMQ (reference sequence). The CDR3 length is 14 residues. Trimming removed 5 bases at V and 1 base at J, with 11 bases between. The chain's CDR3 is CASSPTGRNTEAFF. CDR3 sequence (DNA): TGTGCCAGCAGCCCTACAGGGAGGAACACTGAAGCTTTCTTT.

V and J are TRBV5-1 and TRBJ1-1; D gene ambiguous. The CDR3 is 14 amino acids. The germline V gene encodes CDR1 SGHRS and CDR2 YFSETQ. V was cut by 0 bases and J by 0 bases, with 6 bases left in between. Written as DNA, the CDR3 is TGCGCCAGCAGCTTGGTACACTTGAACACTGAAGCTTTCTTT. This translates into CASSLVHLNTEAFF.

V usage is TRBV5-6 and J usage is TRBJ1-4; D is undetermined. This CDR3 contains 13 residues. V was shortened by 2 bases and J by 2 bases, with 4 bases between the two germline ends. Germline CDR1 and CDR2: SGHDT and YYEEEE. The CDR3 protein is CASSLVTNEKLFF. CDR3 nucleotides: TGTGCCAGCAGCTTAGTTACTAATGAAAAACTGTTTTTT.

The V gene is TRBV29-1, the J gene TRBJ2-1; the D gene is possibly TRBD2 (6 bases). Trimming took off 5 bases at V and 3 bases at J, with 17 bases between the two ends. This CDR3 has 15 residues. CDR1 and CDR2 from the germline V gene are SQVTM and ANQGSEA. The CDR3 DNA sequence: TGCAGCGTTCACAAACCGGGGGTGGTCTACAATGAGCAGTTCTTC. Protein: CSVHKPGVVYNEQFF.

The gene calls are TRBV7-9 and TRBJ2-1, with D perhaps TRBD2 (5 bases). CDR1 is SEHNR, CDR2 FQNEAQ, per germline (reference sequence). This CDR3 region has 16 residues. V lost 1 base to trimming and J lost 3 bases, with 13 bases between them. CDR3 sequence reads: CASSLGLNNFYNEQFF. The CDR3 DNA reads as TGTGCCAGCAGCTTAGGACTAAACAATTTCTACAATGAGCAGTTCTTC. Full variable domain (outside the CDR3, taken from reference TRBV7-9 and TRBJ2-1): DTGVSQNPRHKITKRGQNVTFRCDPISEHNRLYWYRQTLGQGPEFLTYFQNEAQLEKSRLLSDRFSAERPKGSFSTLEIQRTEQGDSAMYLCASSLGLNNFYNEQFFGPGTRLTVL.

The chain's CDR3 is CASSSGGNNEQFF. The CDR3 region has the DNA TGTGCCAGCAGCTCCGGGGGAAACAATGAGCAGTTCTTC. J is TRBJ2-1 and V is TRBV5-5; D is perhaps TRBD2 (6 bases). V gave up 3 bases and J gave up 5 bases, with 9 bases separating them. This CDR3 is built from 13 residues. CDR1 is SGHKS, CDR2 YYEKEE, per germline (reference sequence).

The rearrangement links TRBV30 to TRBJ1-5; the D is unclear. From germline, CDR1 is GTSNPN and CDR2 SVGIG (reference sequence). The CDR3 is 16 amino acids. Trimming removed 0 bases from V and 3 bases from J, with 15 bases in between. The CDR3 DNA reads TGTGCCTGGAGTGTAGGTATTAGAGGAGTCAATCAGCCCCAGCATTTT. As protein: CAWSVGIRGVNQPQHF. Based on the CDR3 plus reference TRBV30 and TRBJ1-5, the full variable domain is SQTIHQWPATLVQPVGSPLSLECTVEGTSNPNLYWYRQAAGRGLQLLFYSVGIGQISSEVPQNLSASRPQDRQFILSSKKLLLSDSGFYLCAWSVGIRGVNQPQHFGDGTRLSIL.

Regarding this clone: At one of its ends the junction is not consistent with the germline gene, which may arise from a read error. V and J are TRBV4-2 and TRBJ2-1; D may be TRBD2 (6 bases). Germline-derived CDR1 and CDR2 are LGHNA and YNFKEQ. This CDR3 comprises 12 residues. The CDR3 DNA is TGTGCCAGCAGCCAAGAGAAACGGGAGTTAGTCTTC. Its translation: CASSQEKRELVF.

The gene calls are TRBV9 and TRBJ1-2, with 7 bases fitting TRBD1. The CDR3 has 14 residues. Unmatched junction bases numbered 7, after V lost 0 bases and J lost 8 bases. Germline assignment: CDR1 SGDLS and CDR2 YYNGEE. Here the CDR3 reads CASSVAGDRGGYTF. The CDR3 DNA reads TGTGCCAGCAGCGTAGCTGGGGACAGAGGAGGCTACACCTTC.

V is TRBV5-4 and J is TRBJ1-5; D is uncertain. V lost 4 bases, J lost 0 bases, and 11 bases lay in between. The CDR3 loop spans 15 amino acids. Germline-derived CDR1 and CDR2 are SGHNT and YYREEE (reference sequence). The CDR3 DNA reads as TGTGCCAGCAGCAAGGACGGATATAGCAATCAGCCCCAGCATTTT. Protein sequence: CASSKDGYSNQPQHF.

Only a few counts were recorded for this clone. The chain has TRBV12-5 and TRBJ2-1; 8 positions match TRBD2. With V trimmed by 0 bases and J by 9 bases, 10 bases remained unmatched. The CDR3 covers 16 residues. Germline CDR1 is LGHNT and CDR2 is FRNRAP. The CDR3 spells CASGLVLGSGVSEQFF. CDR3 nucleotides: TGTGCTAGTGGTTTGGTACTGGGTAGCGGGGTAAGTGAGCAGTTCTTC.

A few counts support this clone. J is TRBJ2-5 and V is TRBV2, with a possible D match to TRBD1 (6 bases). The V and J ends lost 1 base and 5 bases respectively, with 11 bases between them. This CDR3 is built from 14 residues. The germline V gene has CDR1 SNHLY and CDR2 FYNNEI. CDR3 residues: CASSEGAGVETQYF. The DNA of the CDR3 is TGTGCCAGCAGTGAAGGGGCAGGGGTGGAGACCCAGTACTTC.

The chain is built from TRBV4-1 and TRBJ2-7; 8 bases fit TRBD2. The CDR3 extends over 16 amino acids. Germline V gene sequence: CDR1 MGHRA, CDR2 YSYEKL. V lost 2 bases to trimming and J lost 3 bases; unmatched junction nucleotides: 9. CDR3 residues: CASSQPGGSGSYEQYF. DNA of the CDR3: TGCGCCAGCAGCCAACCGGGAGGGAGCGGGAGCTACGAGCAGTACTTC.

This chain joins TRBV2 and TRBJ2-5; the D call may be TRBD1 or TRBD2 (5 bases each). The germline V gene encodes CDR1 SNHLY and CDR2 FYNNEI. Trimming stripped 0 bases from V and 2 bases from J, with 13 bases between. This CDR3 comprises 16 residues. This chain's CDR3 is CASSEAWGRIQETQYF. The CDR3 bases are TGTGCCAGCAGTGAAGCGTGGGGACGAATTCAAGAGACCCAGTACTTC.

This CDR3 reads CASSLELSTGELFF. The CDR3 DNA reads TGCGCCAGCAGCTTGGAACTGAGCACCGGGGAGCTGTTTTTT. The chain couples TRBV5-1 to TRBJ2-2, with D hard to call. This CDR3 comprises 14 residues. V gave up 0 bases and J gave up 4 bases, with 7 bases separating them. Germline CDR1 and CDR2: SGHRS and YFSETQ.

This rearrangement joins TRBV7-8 to TRBJ1-1; 7 bases align to TRBD1. The CDR3 is 14 residues long. The V gene end was trimmed by 6 bases and the J gene end by 1 base; junction bases not matched to a gene: 5. Germline CDR1 is SGHVS and CDR2 is FQNEAQ. Here the CDR3 reads CASRTGTANTEAFF. CDR3 nucleotide sequence: TGTGCCAGCAGAACCGGGACAGCGAACACTGAAGCTTTCTTT.

V and J are TRBV30 and TRBJ1-2, with unresolved D. In germline, CDR1 is GTSNPN, CDR2 SVGIG (reference sequence). The V end lost 4 bases, the J end lost 5 bases, and 14 bases lay between the germline ends. The CDR3 covers 13 residues. CDR3 nucleotide sequence: TGTGCCTGGATAAAAAGGGCATCGTATGGCTACACCTTC. Amino acids: CAWIKRASYGYTF. Combining the CDR3 with reference TRBV30 and TRBJ1-2 gives the whole variable domain SQTIHQWPATLVQPVGSPLSLECTVEGTSNPNLYWYRQAAGRGLQLLFYSVGIGQISSEVPQNLSASRPQDRQFILSSKKLLLSDSGFYLCAWIKRASYGYTFGSGTRLTVV.

This chain connects TRBV5-1 to TRBJ2-5; 9 bases are a match to TRBD1. CDR1 and CDR2 (germline): SGHRS, YFSETQ. J lost 5 bases, V lost 4 bases, and 6 bases had no gene match. CDR3 size: 14 residues. CDR3 in amino acids: CASSRTGAGETQYF. For the CDR3, the DNA is TGCGCCAGCAGCCGGACAGGGGCAGGGGAGACCCAGTACTTC.

V gene TRBV7-9 combines with J gene TRBJ2-7; D may be TRBD2 (5 bases). The CDR3 consists of 14 residues. CDR1 is SEHNR, CDR2 FQNEAQ, per germline (reference sequence). V lost 5 bases and J 5 bases, leaving 16 bases between the germline ends. DNA for the CDR3: TGTGCCAGCAGCGTCTCTAGCTTTCTTGACGAGCAGTACTTC. Its translation is CASSVSSFLDEQYF.